This is a list of T cell receptor beta chains from one sample in a study of metastatic and nonmetastatic thyroid tumors. TCRdb re-analyzed the PCR reads using MiXCR. Here the sample spans over 7,500 clones, roughly 11% being singletons. Sequenced material: tumor tissue. The receptors stem from a female donor with papillary thyroid cancer or a benign thyroid nodule (not recorded which). Some clones in this sample may be carry-over from other donors' samples. CDR3s include the opening cysteine and the closing phenylalanine or tryptophan. D genes are given only for firm matches. Expanded clones get a size class; other rows say once, few or many, or leave the size out.

>many|TRBJ1-1|.|TRBV9|15
TGTGCCAGCAGCCCCTCCGTCGTAGGTTCCACTGAAGCTTTCTTT
CASSPSVVGSTEAFF
>many|TRBJ1-2|TRBD1|TRBV9|16
TGTGCCAGCAGCGCCGGAGGAACACAGGGGCGGTATGGCTACACCTTC
CASSAGGTQGRYGYTF
>medium-sized|TRBJ1-1|.|TRBV28|12
TGTGCCAGCAGCCGACCCTGGACTGAAGCTTTCTTT
CASSRPWTEAFF
>medium-sized|TRBJ1-5|.|TRBV15|15
TGTGCCACCAGCAGAGTCACAGGGTCCAATCAGCCCCAGCATTTT
CATSRVTGSNQPQHF
>.|TRBJ2-1|.|TRBV5-1|16
TGCGCCAGCAGCTTGTCCCCCTGGACAGGGAGGGATGAGCAGTTCTTC
CASSLSPWTGRDEQFF
>many|TRBJ2-2|TRBD2|TRBV12-5|16
TGTGCTAGTGGTTTGGTTCTAGCGGGATCTTACGGGGAGCTGTTTTTT
CASGLVLAGSYGELFF
>many|TRBJ2-3|TRBD1|TRBV5-1|14
TGCGCCAGCAGCCGGGACAGGCTCACAGATACGCAGTATTTT
CASSRDRLTDTQYF
>many|TRBJ2-3|TRBD2|TRBV29-1|11
TGCAGCACAACTAGCGCAGATACGCAGTATTTT
CSTTSADTQYF
>many|TRBJ1-3|.|TRBV2|14
TGTGCCAGCAGTGTTGACGTCTCTGGAAACACCATATATTTT
CASSVDVSGNTIYF
>many|TRBJ2-1|TRBD1|TRBV20-1|16
TGCAGTGCTATCCAAACCTCGGGACAGATTCACAATGAGCAGTTCTTC
CSAIQTSGQIHNEQFF
>many|TRBJ2-5|TRBD2|TRBV27|18
TGTGCCAGCAGTTCCGGGCTAGCGGGAGGGCCTGGCCAAGAGACCCAGTACTTC
CASSSGLAGGPGQETQYF
>many|TRBJ1-2|TRBD1|TRBV28|15
TGTGCCAGCAGTTCAGGGACAGGGTCGGCGATTGGCTACACCTTC
CASSSGTGSAIGYTF
>medium-sized|TRBJ2-1|.|TRBV6-1|13
TGTGCCAGCAGTCCGGGGGGCGGCAATGAGCAGTTCTTC
CASSPGGGNEQFF
>.|TRBJ2-1|TRBD2|TRBV20-1|14
TGCAGTGCCATTGGGACTAGCCAGGCCAATGAGCAGTTCTTC
CSAIGTSQANEQFF
>medium-sized|TRBJ2-7|.|TRBV12-3/TRBV12-4|14
TGTGCCAGCCGGCGGATGACAGCCGGCTACGAGCAGTACTTC
CASRRMTAGYEQYF
>many|TRBJ1-2|TRBD1|TRBV18|17
TGTGCCAGCTCATTCGGGACAGGCGGACTAGCGGGCTATGGCTACACCTTC
CASSFGTGGLAGYGYTF
>many|TRBJ1-1|TRBD1|TRBV10-3|14
TGTGCCATCAGCGGACAGGGAAGGAACACTGAAGCTTTCTTT
CAISGQGRNTEAFF
>many|TRBJ2-3|TRBD2|TRBV2|17
TGTGCCAGCAGAGGTCTAGCGGGAGGTAGGGACACAGATACGCAGTATTTT
CASRGLAGGRDTDTQYF
>many|TRBJ1-1|.|TRBV20-1|13
TGCAGTGCTTTTCTACGGGTTGGCACTGAAGCTTTCTTT
CSAFLRVGTEAFF
>medium-sized|TRBJ2-5|.|TRBV24-1|12
TGTGCCACCAGTGCCATGGGGGAGACCCAGTACTTC
CATSAMGETQYF
>many|TRBJ2-1|.|TRBV4-1|13
TGCGCCAGCAGCCAAGGACACTACAATGAGCAGTTCTTC
CASSQGHYNEQFF
>many|TRBJ2-5|TRBD1|TRBV14|13
TGTGCCAGCAGCCAGGACAGGGTAGAGACCCAGTACTTC
CASSQDRVETQYF
>medium-sized|TRBJ1-2|.|TRBV12-3/TRBV12-4|13
TGTGCCAGCAGTTTATGGGGGGCGCGGGGCTACACCTTC
CASSLWGARGYTF
>few|TRBJ1-1|.|TRBV6-1|15
TGTGCCAGCAGTGCGGGGATGTTAATGAACACTGAAGCTTTCTTT
CASSAGMLMNTEAFF
>many|TRBJ2-3|.|TRBV18|15
TGTGCCAGCTCACTGACACCCGGTAGCACAGATACGCAGTATTTT
CASSLTPGSTDTQYF
>medium-sized|TRBJ1-3|.|TRBV9|15
TGTGCCAGCAGCGTAGGGGGGCAGTCTGGAAACACCATATATTTT
CASSVGGQSGNTIYF
>few|TRBJ2-3|TRBD1|TRBV7-3|15
TGTGCCCGCAGCTTAAGACAGGGGCCGTCAGATACGAAGTATTTT
CARSLRQGPSDTKYF
>few|TRBJ2-1|.|TRBV19|17
TGTGCCAGTAGCCCCCCTGGGGCGTATAGCTCCTACAATGAGCAGTTCTTC
CASSPPGAYSSYNEQFF
>many|TRBJ2-3|.|TRBV4-2|17
TGTGCCAGCAGCCAAGGTGGGCTCACCGCAATCACAGATACGCAGTATTTT
CASSQGGLTAITDTQYF
>many|TRBJ2-7|.|TRBV18|13
TGTGCCAGCTCATCAAGGGCGCCCTACGAGCAGTACTTC
CASSSRAPYEQYF
>many|TRBJ2-2|TRBD1|TRBV2|16
TGTGCCAGCAGTGGGGGGACAGGAGAGAACACCGGGGAGCTGTTTTTT
CASSGGTGENTGELFF
>many|TRBJ2-1|TRBD1|TRBV7-9|16
TGTGCCAGCATCGCATTCTGGGACAGGGATTGCAATGAGCAGTTCTTC
CASIAFWDRDCNEQFF
>medium-sized|TRBJ1-2|.|TRBV10-2|12
TGCGCCAGCAGTGAAGAGCCGGGGGGCTACACCTTC
CASSEEPGGYTF
>medium-sized|TRBJ2-6|.|TRBV28|13
TGTGCCAGCAGTAGCTCTGGGGCCAACGTCCTGACTTTC
CASSSSGANVLTF
>medium-sized|TRBJ2-1|TRBD2|TRBV6-2/TRBV6-3|16
TGTGCCAGCAGTTACTTAAGGACTAGCGCTTACAATGAGCAGTTCTTC
CASSYLRTSAYNEQFF
>few|TRBJ1-1|.|TRBV6-4|14
TGTGCCAACATTCAGACGGCGGCTGACCCTGAAGCTTTCTTT
CANIQTAADPEAFF
>many|TRBJ1-5|.|TRBV4-1|16
TGCGCCAGCAGCCAAGGTGCAGGGGTGGATCAGCGGCCCCAGCATTTT
CASSQGAGVDQRPQHF
>.|TRBJ2-5|.|TRBV4-2|17
TGTGCCAGCAGCTCTAGCCAAGGGGCAGGCTTCCAAGAGAACCAATACTTC
CASSSSQGAGFQENQYF
>many|TRBJ1-2|TRBD1|TRBV30|13
TGTGCCTGGAGGACAGGGCGTAACTATGGCTACACCTTC
CAWRTGRNYGYTF
>medium-sized|TRBJ2-3|.|TRBV27|12
TGTGCCAGCAGTTTAGTGGGGGTGATAGAGTATTTT
CASSLVGVIEYF
>many|TRBJ2-1|TRBD2|TRBV20-1|20
TGCAGTGCTACGGTTCTTGAGACTAGCGAGGGAGGAAAACTCTACAATGAGCAGTTCTTC
CSATVLETSEGGKLYNEQFF
>medium-sized|TRBJ2-7|.|TRBV6-2/TRBV6-3|12
TGTGCCAGCAGGCCAGCGGTGGGGGAGCAGTACTTC
CASRPAVGEQYF